This entry features one T cell receptor beta chain sequence. Its antigen is undetermined. This entry comes from a study of chemoradiotherapy in HPV16-positive cancers. Clones were sequenced by immunoSEQ multiplex PCR, and TCRdb holds only the in-frame ones, with some missing. Altogether about 7,900 clones are present, less than 90% being singletons, with the ten largest covering about 4%. Study-level findings and limits: In HPV16-positive patients, HPV-responsive T-cell expansion tracked better recurrence-free survival.

The TCR comes from a human donor with HPV-associated anogenital cancer. The sample consisted of blood, taken from a patient who underwent chemoradiotherapy.

CDR3 in DNA: TGTGCCAGCACCCTCAGCGGGAGGGTATACAATGAGCAGTTCTTC. This encodes CASTLSGRVYNEQFF. This chain connects TRBV28 to TRBJ2-1; 10 bases are a match to TRBD2. V shed 7 bases, J shed 4 bases, and the junction held 7 bases outside the gene matches. CDR3 length: 15 residues. The germline V gene encodes CDR1 MDHEN and CDR2 SYDVKM.